Here is one T cell receptor beta chain with its context. Its specificity is not known. Sorting gates: effector memory CD45RA-CD27-, EMRA CD45RA+CD27-. This sample is drawn from a study of naive and memory T cell subsets. Findings of the study overall: Diversity fell and Gini index rose from naive through CM, EM, EMRA. Over 85% of naive TCR sequences appeared only once, unlike memory subsets.

With 1 base clipped from V and 7 bases from J, the junction kept 8 bases outside the gene matches. This CDR3 has 15 residues. Germline V lookup: CDR1 DFQATT, CDR2 SNEGSKA (reference sequence). The beta constant-region primer was an equimolar mix of two oligonucleotides covering TRBC1 and TRBC2. Nested alpha and beta constant-region primers with the SP2 primer drove four PCR rounds on ligated cDNA. A single record per CDR3 protein comes from TCRdb applying MiXCR to the UMI-ligation and nested PCR reads. This sample has tens of thousands of distinct CDR3 sequences, with 10% to 15% found just once. The receptor comes from a human donor in good health. The chain uses TRBV20-1 and TRBJ2-1, with 9 bases lining up with TRBD2. The source material was effector memory CD4+ T cells from blood. Subset here: effector memory, CD45RA- CD27-. The CDR3 DNA reads as TGCAGTGCTAGAGGGGCTAGCGGGAAATATAATGAGCAGTTCTTC. Its protein product is CSARGASGKYNEQFF.